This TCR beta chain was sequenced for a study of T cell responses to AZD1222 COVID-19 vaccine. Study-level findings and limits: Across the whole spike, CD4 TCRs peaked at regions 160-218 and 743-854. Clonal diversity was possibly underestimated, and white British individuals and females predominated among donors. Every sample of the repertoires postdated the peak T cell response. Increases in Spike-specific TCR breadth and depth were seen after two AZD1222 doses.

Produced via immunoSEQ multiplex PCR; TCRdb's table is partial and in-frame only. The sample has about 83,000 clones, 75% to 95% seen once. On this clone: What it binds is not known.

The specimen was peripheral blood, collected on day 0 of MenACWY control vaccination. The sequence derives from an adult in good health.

The CDR3 sequence is CASSLEGRAGELFF. CDR3 sequence (DNA): TGCGCCAGCAGCTTGGAAGGTAGAGCCGGGGAGCTGTTTTTT. The rearrangement joins TRBV5-1 to TRBJ2-2; D gene ambiguous. Germline V gene lookup returns CDR1 SGHRS and CDR2 YFSETQ. CDR3 size: 14 residues. V was trimmed by 0 bases and J by 6 bases, leaving 9 bases between them.